The 28 T cell receptor beta chains presented below share a single source sample, sequenced in a study of cytomegalovirus exposure and HLA in healthy donors. TCRdb's copy holds only in-frame clones and misses some; the assay was immunoSEQ multiplex PCR. Of some 110,000 clones in the sample, 75% to 90% are singletons; the top ten hold approximately 4.5%. The sequencing sample was made of PBMCs. These receptors all come from a man aged 18 to 35 in good health and CMV-seropositive.

This clone showed up just once. The rearrangement links TRBV10-3 to TRBJ1-3, with a weak D call TRBD1 (6 bases). The CDR3 has 14 amino acids. CDR1 ENHRY and CDR2 SYGVKD come from the germline V gene. The germline V and J ends were trimmed by 4 bases and 6 bases, with 13 bases remaining between them. CDR3 sequence (DNA): TGTGCCATCAGTGGGGGGCAGATCAAAAACACCATATATTTT. Its translation: CAISGGQIKNTIYF.

The V and J genes are TRBV4-2 and TRBJ1-1; TRBD1 aligns across 7 bases. J lost 4 bases, V lost 4 bases, and 9 bases had no gene match. CDR3 length: 15 residues. CDR1 is LGHNA, CDR2 YNFKEQ, per germline. CDR3: CASSRVAGGGTEAFF. CDR3 DNA sequence: TGTGCCAGCAGCCGAGTTGCAGGGGGAGGCACTGAAGCTTTCTTT.

V is TRBV29-1 and J is TRBJ2-2, with D possibly being TRBD1 (5 bases). V was clipped by 5 bases and J by 6 bases, with 10 bases between them. The CDR3 spans 12 residues. Germline CDR1 SQVTM, CDR2 ANQGSEA. In nucleotides, the CDR3 is TGCAGCGTTCCCCTAGGGGCCGGGGAGCTGTTTTTT. Encoded protein: CSVPLGAGELFF.

V usage is TRBV7-9 and J usage is TRBJ2-1; tentative D call: TRBD2 (6 bases). The CDR3 sequence is 14 residues long. Trimming took 5 bases from V and 7 from J, leaving 15 bases between them. Germline CDR1 SEHNR, CDR2 FQNEAQ (reference sequence). The CDR3 loop reads CASSGTSNPNEQFF. CDR3 in DNA: TGTGCCAGCAGCGGGACTTCTAACCCGAATGAGCAGTTCTTC.

The CDR3 DNA follows: TGTGCCAGCAGCCCCGAGGGTATACATAAAGCCAAAAACATTCAGTACTTC. Translating it yields CASSPEGIHKAKNIQYF. V and J are TRBV7-9 and TRBJ2-4, with D maybe TRBD2 (5 bases). V lost 5 bases, J lost 0 bases, and 17 bases lay in between. Germline V gene lookup returns CDR1 SEHNR and CDR2 FQNEAQ (reference sequence). This CDR3 is built from 17 residues.

The chain employs TRBV5-1 and TRBJ2-7; 7 nucleotides align to TRBD1. The CDR3 runs 13 residues. Per germline, CDR1 SGHRS and CDR2 YFSETQ. V trimming: 2 bases; J trimming: 2 bases; junction bases outside the gene matches: 1. CDR3 in amino acids: CASSFGTAYEQYF. The CDR3 nucleotides are TGCGCCAGCAGCTTCGGGACAGCCTACGAGCAGTACTTC.

This chain joins TRBV11-2 and TRBJ2-5, with D possibly matching TRBD2 (5 bases). Germline CDR1 SGHAT, CDR2 FQNNGV. The ends were cut back, 5 bases at V and 4 bases at J, with 23 bases in the middle. This CDR3 spans 17 amino acids. DNA of the CDR3: TGTGCCAGCAGCCCCCCAGGAGGCTCAGCCTGGGCAGAGACCCAGTACTTC. Translation gives CASSPPGGSAWAETQYF.

The chain combines TRBV4-1 with TRBJ1-3, with D unresolved. Germline CDR1 MGHRA, CDR2 YSYEKL. The V end lost 1 base, the J end lost 0 bases, and 7 bases lay between the germline ends. The length of the CDR3 is 15 residues. CDR3 residues: CASSQGPSSGNTIYF. DNA of the CDR3: TGCGCCAGCAGCCAAGGTCCGAGCTCTGGAAACACCATATATTTT.

V gene TRBV7-9 combines with J gene TRBJ2-5; a weak D match, TRBD2 (5 bases). This CDR3 region has 14 residues. Deletions cut 6 bases from V and 1 base from J, with 12 bases between. Germline values: CDR1 SEHNR, CDR2 FQNEAQ (reference sequence). This CDR3 reads CASRLPDFQETQYF. The CDR3 DNA follows: TGTGCCAGCAGGCTCCCGGACTTCCAAGAGACCCAGTACTTC.

This clone was counted a single time. V usage is TRBV14 and J usage is TRBJ2-5; D unresolved. The CDR3 runs to 12 residues. The V gene lost 2 bases and the J gene lost 3 bases, with 4 bases spanning the gap. Per the germline V gene, CDR1 is SGHDN and CDR2 is FVKESK. CDR3: CASSQYKETQYF. In nucleotides, the CDR3 is TGTGCCAGCAGCCAATATAAAGAGACCCAGTACTTC.

The gene calls are TRBV11-2 and TRBJ2-7; tentative D call: TRBD2 (6 bases). The V end lost 4 bases, the J end lost 0 bases, and 13 bases lay between the germline ends. Germline assignment: CDR1 SGHAT and CDR2 FQNNGV. The CDR3 has 15 residues. In DNA form, the CDR3 reads TGTGCCAGCAGCTCCTCGCGACTAGTCTCCTACGAGCAGTACTTC. It translates to CASSSSRLVSYEQYF.

This clone appeared a few times. V gene TRBV4-2 combines with J gene TRBJ1-6; possible D gene TRBD1, 5 bases. Trimming left V 0 bases short and J 7 bases short, with 16 bases between. In germline, CDR1 is LGHNA, CDR2 YNFKEQ. The CDR3 totals 17 residues. CDR3 DNA: TGTGCCAGCAGCCAAGATAGCCCCAGGGTGGGAAATTCACCCCTCCACTTT. Translation: CASSQDSPRVGNSPLHF.

The chain employs TRBV27 and TRBJ2-2; 8 positions match TRBD1. CDR3 length: 17 residues. The ends lost 4 bases at V and 2 bases at J; junction bases unmatched: 9. Germline-derived CDR1 and CDR2 are MNHEY and SMNVEV (reference sequence). The CDR3 is CASSYTGGRINTGELFF. In nucleotides, the CDR3 is TGTGCCAGCAGTTACACAGGGGGGAGAATTAACACCGGGGAGCTGTTTTTT.

J is TRBJ2-2 and V is TRBV27; TRBD2 aligns across 7 bases. The CDR3 is 16 amino acids. The V gene's germline CDR1 is MNHEY and CDR2 SMNVEV (reference sequence). V gave up 4 bases and J gave up 4 bases; unmatched junction bases: 9. The CDR3, as DNA: TGTGCCAGCAGTTCCCGGACTAGTTTGGGCACCGGGGAGCTGTTTTTT. Amino acid sequence: CASSSRTSLGTGELFF.

The chain joins TRBV18 to TRBJ2-1, with a possible D match to TRBD2 (5 bases). The germline CDR1 and CDR2 sequences are KGHSH and LQKENI. V was trimmed by 1 base and J by 8 bases, leaving 15 bases between them. CDR3 length equals 15 residues. The CDR3 here is CASSPQRVGSDEQFF. The CDR3 region has the DNA TGTGCCAGCTCACCACAGCGAGTAGGGAGCGATGAGCAGTTCTTC.

The chain combines TRBV28 with TRBJ1-5; 9 nucleotides agree with TRBD1. CDR3 length equals 16 residues. J gave up 3 bases and V 2 bases, and 5 bases lay outside the gene matches. In germline, CDR1 is MDHEN, CDR2 SYDVKM. The CDR3 spells CASSLPRTGDNQPQHF. The CDR3 coding sequence is TGTGCCAGCAGTTTACCCCGGACAGGGGACAATCAGCCCCAGCATTTT.

The chain carries TRBV5-6 and TRBJ1-1, with D unresolved. This CDR3 has 14 residues. Trimming shortened V by 0 bases and J by 0 bases, and 6 bases separated the two germline ends. Germline loops: CDR1 SGHDT, CDR2 YYEEEE. The chain's CDR3 is CASSLVQVNTEAFF. The DNA of the CDR3 is TGTGCCAGCAGCTTGGTTCAGGTGAACACTGAAGCTTTCTTT. The complete variable domain, with remaining parts taken from reference TRBV5-6 and TRBJ1-1, reads DAGVTQSPTHLIKTRGQQVTLRCSPKSGHDTVSWYQQALGQGPQFIFQYYEEEERQRGNFPDRFSGHQFPNYSSELNVNALLLGDSALYLCASSLVQVNTEAFFGQGTRLTVV.

The V gene is TRBV4-2, the J gene TRBJ2-7; TRBD2 might be the D (6 bases). V dropped 0 bases and J dropped 2 bases, with 8 bases sitting between them. Germline CDR1 and CDR2: LGHNA and YNFKEQ. The CDR3 is 14 amino acids. The CDR3 loop is CASSQDSGAYEQYF. Here the CDR3 DNA reads TGTGCCAGCAGCCAAGATTCGGGGGCCTACGAGCAGTACTTC.

This clone was detected only once. The gene calls are TRBV11-2 and TRBJ1-2, with 12 bases matching TRBD1. This CDR3 region has 15 residues. CDR1 SGHAT and CDR2 FQNNGV come from the germline V gene. Trimming removed 5 bases from V and 7 bases from J; junction bases left unmatched: 8. In nucleotides, the CDR3 is TGTGCCAGCAGCATGCTGGGACAGGGGGCGCTTGGCTACACCTTC. Amino acids: CASSMLGQGALGYTF.

This sequence joins TRBV4-1 and TRBJ1-3; unclear D gene. The CDR3 extends over 15 amino acids. The V gene lost 7 bases and the J gene lost 0 bases, with 13 bases spanning the gap. CDR1 and CDR2 (germline): MGHRA, YSYEKL. CDR3 DNA sequence: TGCGCCAGCACCTTCGAACGGGACTCTGGAAACACCATATATTTT. Protein product: CASTFERDSGNTIYF.

The rearrangement joins TRBV9 to TRBJ2-1; 8 nucleotides agree with TRBD1. Germline V gene sequence: CDR1 SGDLS, CDR2 YYNGEE. The CDR3 extends over 16 amino acids. V lost 3 bases to trimming and J lost 1 base; unmatched junction nucleotides: 6. CDR3 residues: CASSARDRLSYNEQFF. The CDR3 coding sequence is TGTGCCAGCAGCGCCCGGGACAGGCTTTCCTACAATGAGCAGTTCTTC. The whole variable domain, remainder taken from reference TRBV9 and TRBJ2-1, is DSGVTQTPKHLITATGQRVTLRCSPRSGDLSVYWYQQSLDQGLQFLIQYYNGEERAKGNILERFSAQQFPDLHSELNLSSLELGDSALYFCASSARDRLSYNEQFFGPGTRLTVL.

The V call is TRBV7-9, the J call TRBJ1-1; D is perhaps TRBD1 (6 bases). Deletions cut 4 bases from V and 8 bases from J, with 14 bases between. The CDR3 runs to 13 residues. The germline V gene encodes CDR1 SEHNR and CDR2 FQNEAQ (reference sequence). CDR3 loop: CASSSTADREAFF. The CDR3 DNA reads TGTGCCAGCAGCTCGACCGCCGACAGGGAAGCTTTCTTT.

The genes are TRBV12-5 and TRBJ1-6; 8 positions match TRBD1. The germline V gene has CDR1 LGHNT and CDR2 FRNRAP. The CDR3 is 17 residues long. Trimming took 5 bases from V and 0 from J; bases not matched to a gene: 6. The CDR3 sequence is CASGVQGGFSYNSPLHF. DNA for the CDR3: TGTGCTAGTGGTGTACAGGGGGGGTTCTCCTATAATTCACCCCTCCACTTT.

The V call is TRBV27, the J call TRBJ2-7; TRBD1 aligns across 7 bases. The CDR3 sequence is 13 residues long. Germline V CDR1 and CDR2: MNHEY, SMNVEV (reference sequence). The V segment lost 4 bases and the J segment 2 bases; nucleotides outside the gene matches: 2. The CDR3 is CASSSTGPYEQYF. The CDR3 DNA reads TGTGCCAGCAGTTCGACAGGGCCCTACGAGCAGTACTTC.

This chain joins TRBV27 and TRBJ2-1, with D possibly matching TRBD1 (5 bases). Per the germline V gene, CDR1 is MNHEY and CDR2 is SMNVEV (reference sequence). This CDR3 has 16 residues. V was shortened by 7 bases and J by 0 bases, with 16 bases between the two germline ends. CDR3 nucleotides: TGTGCCAGCACCTTACAGGCCCGCAGCTCCTACAATGAGCAGTTCTTC. The encoded protein is CASTLQARSSYNEQFF.

V usage is TRBV18 and J usage is TRBJ1-4; unclear D gene. V was trimmed by 3 bases and J by 5 bases, leaving 16 bases between them. Looked up from germline, CDR1 is KGHSH and CDR2 is LQKENI. CDR3 length equals 16 residues. Here the CDR3 reads CASSPPTGFRNEKLFF. CDR3 DNA sequence: TGTGCCAGCTCACCCCCGACTGGGTTCCGCAATGAAAAACTGTTTTTT.

The count of this clone is one. The CDR3, as DNA: TGTGCCAGCAGCCAACGGGACACCCAGAGCTCCTATAATTCACCCCTCCACTTT. Translated: CASSQRDTQSSYNSPLHF. The chain recombines TRBV4-2 with TRBJ1-6; TRBD1 is a possible D gene (6 bases). Germline lookup yields CDR1 LGHNA and CDR2 YNFKEQ. V shed 2 bases and J shed 0 bases, with 14 bases lying between them. This CDR3 is built from 18 residues.

This clone showed up just a few times. The chain links TRBV14 to TRBJ2-2; 8 bases align to TRBD2. Germline-derived CDR1 and CDR2 are SGHDN and FVKESK. The CDR3 runs to 14 residues. V gave up 6 bases and J gave up 2 bases; unmatched junction bases: 2. The CDR3 region is CASRLAVNTGELFF. Written as DNA, the CDR3 is TGTGCCAGCAGACTAGCGGTTAACACCGGGGAGCTGTTTTTT.